The rows below give T cell receptor beta chains drawn from one sample of a study of blood T cells in healthy people across ages. TCRdb re-called the 5' RACE reads through MiXCR, storing one row per CDR3 protein. This table has 600,000 to 1,000,000 distinct CDR3 sequences, roughly 25% appearing once. The data were also submitted as part of a second study, on T cells of mothers and their children.

The sequenced sample was blood. The source of these receptors is a boy under 18 in good health. Each CDR3 is given with its conserved first and last residue. The D gene is left open where the match is weak. The listing skips clone size in some rows; elsewhere it reads once, few, many or a size class.

V gene	J gene	clone size	D gene	CDR3 protein
TRBV7-9	TRBJ2-3	.	.	CASTPRDVPTDTQYF
TRBV6-5	TRBJ1-1	.	.	CASSYGGQLNTEAFF
TRBV20-1	TRBJ2-2	.	TRBD2	CSATLSGRDTGELFF
TRBV29-1	.	.	.	CSVEGDENGPYEQYF
TRBV6-9	TRBJ2-5	few	TRBD2	CASSYPNRRTSGGTQETQYF
TRBV5-5	.	.	TRBD2	CASSLEYLAGAYNEQFF
TRBV6-5	TRBJ2-1	.	TRBD2	CASIYSGGPYNEQFF
TRBV6-2/TRBV6-3	TRBJ2-5	few	.	CASSYQGIQETQYF
TRBV29-1	TRBJ2-5	.	.	CSALGVRETQYF
TRBV4-3	TRBJ2-5	.	.	CASSQVGLPGPIQETQYF
TRBV7-9	TRBJ1-5	.	.	CSSSLSVNQPQHF
TRBV28	TRBJ1-6	few	TRBD1	CASRWTGFNSPLHF
TRBV29-1	TRBJ2-5	.	.	CSVAELGETQYF
TRBV27	TRBJ2-5	.	.	CASGRTVQETQYF
TRBV10-3	TRBJ2-3	.	.	CAISDPVFTDTQYF
TRBV27	TRBJ2-7	few	TRBD1	CASSLTGYSSYEQYF
TRBV5-1	TRBJ2-7	.	TRBD2	CASSTVAGAYEQYF
TRBV11-2	TRBJ2-4	once	TRBD2	CASSGGGSLNIQYF
TRBV15	TRBJ2-2	few	.	CATSTLNTGELFF
TRBV4-3	TRBJ1-5	few	.	CASSQAEGGNQPQHF
TRBV6-2/TRBV6-3	TRBJ2-2	.	TRBD2	CASSQVREVGELFF
TRBV12-3/TRBV12-4	TRBJ1-2	.	.	CASLSNDWSNVLHGYTF
TRBV9	.	.	.	CASSEFGVEQFF
TRBV29-1	TRBJ2-5	many	.	CSVRPREETQYF
TRBV7-8	TRBJ2-5	.	.	CASRLKTPDRELEGTQYF
TRBV29-1	TRBJ2-1	.	TRBD2	CSVDPGLANYNEQFF
TRBV6-2/TRBV6-3	TRBJ2-3	.	TRBD1	CASSYRGQYPADTQYF
TRBV28	TRBJ2-7	.	.	CASTPGGSLSYEQYF
TRBV13	TRBJ2-1	.	.	CASSLEDGPDGSQFF
TRBV3-1	.	few	.	CASSRGPESSYEQYF
TRBV15	TRBJ2-7	.	.	CATSRDREIGEQYF
TRBV29-1	.	.	TRBD2	CSARMGREGNEQFF
TRBV7-2	TRBJ2-3	few	.	CASSFRGSTDTQYF
TRBV7-2	TRBJ2-5	few	TRBD1	CASSLAQGTGGETQYF
TRBV28	TRBJ2-1	few	TRBD2	CASSLYAGGSYNEQFF
TRBV7-2	TRBJ2-3	few	.	CASRREDTQYF
TRBV11-1	TRBJ1-1	.	.	CASSEAMNTEAFF
TRBV29-1	TRBJ1-1	few	.	CSVEDPSWDTEAFF
TRBV12-3/TRBV12-4	TRBJ2-1	.	TRBD2	CASSLFKRGGAYNEQFF
TRBV7-2	TRBJ2-5	.	.	CASGGGLQETQYF
TRBV28	TRBJ2-1	.	TRBD2	CASLRTSGGYNEQFF
TRBV29-1	TRBJ2-2	few	.	CSVERGPGELFF
TRBV29-1	TRBJ2-3	few	TRBD2	CSVEEWLAGGLTDTQYF
TRBV9	TRBJ1-1	few	TRBD1	CASSVDSRQGVSAAFF
TRBV7-9	TRBJ1-2	.	.	CASSLVSIYGYTF
TRBV18	TRBJ2-5	few	.	CASSSRQIVGHSQETQYF
TRBV5-4	TRBJ2-2	.	.	CASSLGQGQGGELFF
TRBV3-1	TRBJ1-3	.	.	CASSQPGPGNTIYF
TRBV21-1	TRBJ2-1	.	.	CASSSGTALTLGQFF
TRBV3-1	TRBJ2-5	.	TRBD2	CASSPWTSGSSETQYF
TRBV29-1	TRBJ1-1	.	.	CSVETQDTEAFF
TRBV7-2	TRBJ1-1	few	TRBD1	CASSARPGQGVGAFF
TRBV20-1	.	few	.	CSARDSALGPSFEETQYF
TRBV27	TRBJ2-4	.	TRBD1	CANKQKGQMNLLAKNIQYF
TRBV29-1	TRBJ1-2	few	.	CSVSDGKYGYTF